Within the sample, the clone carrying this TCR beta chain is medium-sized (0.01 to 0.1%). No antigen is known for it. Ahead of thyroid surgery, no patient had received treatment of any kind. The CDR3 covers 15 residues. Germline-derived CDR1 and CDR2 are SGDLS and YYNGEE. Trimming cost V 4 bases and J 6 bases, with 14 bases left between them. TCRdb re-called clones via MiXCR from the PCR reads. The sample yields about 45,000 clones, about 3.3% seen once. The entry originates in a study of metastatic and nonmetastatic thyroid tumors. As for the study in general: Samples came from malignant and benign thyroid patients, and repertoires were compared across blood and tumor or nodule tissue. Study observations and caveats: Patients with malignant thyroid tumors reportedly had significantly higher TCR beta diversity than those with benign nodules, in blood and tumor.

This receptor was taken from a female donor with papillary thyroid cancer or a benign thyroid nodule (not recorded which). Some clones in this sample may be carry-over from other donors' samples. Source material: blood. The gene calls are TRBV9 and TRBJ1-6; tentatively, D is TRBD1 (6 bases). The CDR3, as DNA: TGTGCCAGCAGCAGCACAGGGTTCTCTAATTCACCCCTCCACTTT. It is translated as CASSSTGFSNSPLHF. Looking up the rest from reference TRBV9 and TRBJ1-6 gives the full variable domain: DSGVTQTPKHLITATGQRVTLRCSPRSGDLSVYWYQQSLDQGLQFLIQYYNGEERAKGNILERFSAQQFPDLHSELNLSSLELGDSALYFCASSSTGFSNSPLHFGNGTRLTVT.